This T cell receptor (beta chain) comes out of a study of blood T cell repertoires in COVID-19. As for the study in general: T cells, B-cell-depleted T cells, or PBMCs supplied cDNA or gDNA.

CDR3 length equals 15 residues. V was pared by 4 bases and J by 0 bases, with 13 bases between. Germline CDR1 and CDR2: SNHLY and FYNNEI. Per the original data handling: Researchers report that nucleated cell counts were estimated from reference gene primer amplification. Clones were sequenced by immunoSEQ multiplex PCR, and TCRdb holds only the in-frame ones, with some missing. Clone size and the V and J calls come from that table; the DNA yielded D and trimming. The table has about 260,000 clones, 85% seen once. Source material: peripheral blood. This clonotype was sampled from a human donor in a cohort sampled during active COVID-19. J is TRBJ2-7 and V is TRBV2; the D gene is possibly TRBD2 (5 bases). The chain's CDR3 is CASSVRGLSSYEQYF. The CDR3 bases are TGTGCCAGCAGTGTACGCGGGCTGAGCTCCTACGAGCAGTACTTC.